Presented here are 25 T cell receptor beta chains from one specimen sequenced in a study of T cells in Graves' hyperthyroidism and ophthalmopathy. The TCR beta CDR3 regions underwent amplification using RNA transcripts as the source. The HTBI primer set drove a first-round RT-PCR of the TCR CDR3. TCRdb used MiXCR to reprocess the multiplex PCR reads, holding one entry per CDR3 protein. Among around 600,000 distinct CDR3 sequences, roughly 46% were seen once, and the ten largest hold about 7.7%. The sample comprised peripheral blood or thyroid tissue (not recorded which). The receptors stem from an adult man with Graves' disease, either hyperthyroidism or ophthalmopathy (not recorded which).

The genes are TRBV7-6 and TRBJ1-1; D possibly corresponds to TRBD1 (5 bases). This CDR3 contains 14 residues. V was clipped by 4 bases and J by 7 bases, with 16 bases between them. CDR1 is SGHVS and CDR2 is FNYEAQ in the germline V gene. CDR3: CASSYVVDSHEAFF. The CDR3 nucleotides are TGTGCCAGCAGCTACGTCGTAGACAGTCATGAAGCTTTCTTT. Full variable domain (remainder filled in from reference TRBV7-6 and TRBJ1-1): GAGVSQSPRYKVTKRGQDVALRCDPISGHVSLYWYRQALGQGPEFLTYFNYEAQQDKSGLPNDRFSAERPEGSISTLTIQRTEQRDSAMYRCASSYVVDSHEAFFGQGTRLTVV.

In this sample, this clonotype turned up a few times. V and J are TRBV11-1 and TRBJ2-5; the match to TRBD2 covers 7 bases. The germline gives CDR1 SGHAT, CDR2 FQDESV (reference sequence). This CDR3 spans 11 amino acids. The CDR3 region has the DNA TGTGCTAGCGGGTTGATGGAGACCCAGTACTTC. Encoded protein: CASGLMETQYF.

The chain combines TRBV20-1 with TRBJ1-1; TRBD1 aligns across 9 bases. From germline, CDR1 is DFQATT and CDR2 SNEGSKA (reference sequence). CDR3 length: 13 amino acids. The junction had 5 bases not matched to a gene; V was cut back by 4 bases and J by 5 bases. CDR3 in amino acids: CSATGQGVTEAFF. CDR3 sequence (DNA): TGCAGTGCTACGGGACAGGGCGTGACTGAAGCTTTCTTT.

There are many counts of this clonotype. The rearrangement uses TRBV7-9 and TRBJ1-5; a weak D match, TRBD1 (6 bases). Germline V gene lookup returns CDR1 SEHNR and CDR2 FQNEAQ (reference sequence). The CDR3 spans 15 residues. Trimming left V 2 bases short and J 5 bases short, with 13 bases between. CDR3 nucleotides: TGTGCCAGCAGCTTAACAGGGTCCCCGGATCAGCCCCAGCATTTT. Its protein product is CASSLTGSPDQPQHF. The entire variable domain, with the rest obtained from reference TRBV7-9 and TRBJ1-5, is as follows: DTGVSQNPRHKITKRGQNVTFRCDPISEHNRLYWYRQTLGQGPEFLTYFQNEAQLEKSRLLSDRFSAERPKGSFSTLEIQRTEQGDSAMYLCASSLTGSPDQPQHFGDGTRLSIL.

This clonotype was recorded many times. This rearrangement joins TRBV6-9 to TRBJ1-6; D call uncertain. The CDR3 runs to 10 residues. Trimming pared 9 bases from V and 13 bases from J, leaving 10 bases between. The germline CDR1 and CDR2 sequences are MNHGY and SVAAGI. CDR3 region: CASVSMPLHF. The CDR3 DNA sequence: TGTGCCAGTGTAAGCATGCCCCTCCACTTT.

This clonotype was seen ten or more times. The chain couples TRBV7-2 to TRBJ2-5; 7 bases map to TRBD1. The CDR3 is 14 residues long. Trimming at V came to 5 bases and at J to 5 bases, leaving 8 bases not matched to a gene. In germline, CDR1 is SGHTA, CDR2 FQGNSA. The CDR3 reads CASSRTGPDETQYF. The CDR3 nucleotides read TGTGCCAGCAGCCGGACAGGCCCAGACGAGACCCAGTACTTC.

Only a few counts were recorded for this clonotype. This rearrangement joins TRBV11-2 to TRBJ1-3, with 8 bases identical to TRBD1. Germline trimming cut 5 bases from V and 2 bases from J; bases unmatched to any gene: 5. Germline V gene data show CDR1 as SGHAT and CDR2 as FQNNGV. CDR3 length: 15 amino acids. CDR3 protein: CASSVHRGTGNTIYF. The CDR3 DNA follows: TGTGCCAGCAGCGTCCACAGGGGGACTGGAAACACCATATATTTT.

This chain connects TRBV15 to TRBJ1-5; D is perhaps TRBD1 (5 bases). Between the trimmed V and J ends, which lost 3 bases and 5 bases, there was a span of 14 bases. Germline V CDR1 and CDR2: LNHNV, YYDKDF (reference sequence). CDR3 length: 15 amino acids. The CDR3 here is CATSSQAGRDQPQHF. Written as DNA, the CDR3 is TGTGCCACCAGCAGCCAAGCTGGCAGGGATCAGCCCCAGCATTTT.

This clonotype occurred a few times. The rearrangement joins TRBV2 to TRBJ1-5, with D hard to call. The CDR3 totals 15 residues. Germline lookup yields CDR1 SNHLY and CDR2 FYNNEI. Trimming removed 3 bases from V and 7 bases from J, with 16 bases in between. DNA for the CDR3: TGTGCCAGCAGTGACCCGGCAGCGCAGTGGCAGCCCCAGCATTTT. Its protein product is CASSDPAAQWQPQHF.

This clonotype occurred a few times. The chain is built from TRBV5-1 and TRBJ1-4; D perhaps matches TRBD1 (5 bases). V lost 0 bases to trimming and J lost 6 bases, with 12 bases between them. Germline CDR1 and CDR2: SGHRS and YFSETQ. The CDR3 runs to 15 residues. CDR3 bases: TGCGCCAGCAGCTTGGCCTACAGGTCGGATGAAAAACTGTTTTTT. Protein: CASSLAYRSDEKLFF.

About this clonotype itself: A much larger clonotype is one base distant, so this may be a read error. CDR3 nucleotides: TGTGCCAGTAGTGTCGCGGCTAGCGGCACCTACGAGCAGTACTTC. Its protein product is CASSVAASGTYEQYF. V usage is TRBV19 and J usage is TRBJ2-7; the match to TRBD2 covers 7 bases. Trimming cost V 5 bases and J 2 bases; bases outside gene matches: 9. The CDR3 totals 15 residues. The germline V gene has CDR1 LNHDA and CDR2 SQIVND (reference sequence).

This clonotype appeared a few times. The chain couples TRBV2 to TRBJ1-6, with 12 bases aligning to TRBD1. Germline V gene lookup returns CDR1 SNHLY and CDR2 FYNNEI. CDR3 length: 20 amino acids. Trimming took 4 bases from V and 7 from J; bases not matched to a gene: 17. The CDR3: CASSVFPSPSGTGGNSPLHF. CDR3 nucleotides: TGTGCCAGCAGTGTATTCCCTTCCCCCTCCGGGACAGGGGGCAATTCACCCCTCCACTTT.

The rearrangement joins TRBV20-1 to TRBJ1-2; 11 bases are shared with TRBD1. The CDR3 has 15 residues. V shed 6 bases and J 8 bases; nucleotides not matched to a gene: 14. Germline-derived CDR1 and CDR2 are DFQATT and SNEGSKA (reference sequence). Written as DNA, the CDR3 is TGCAGTGCGGTCCGGACAGGGGGCGCGATTTGGGGCTACACCTTC. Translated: CSAVRTGGAIWGYTF.

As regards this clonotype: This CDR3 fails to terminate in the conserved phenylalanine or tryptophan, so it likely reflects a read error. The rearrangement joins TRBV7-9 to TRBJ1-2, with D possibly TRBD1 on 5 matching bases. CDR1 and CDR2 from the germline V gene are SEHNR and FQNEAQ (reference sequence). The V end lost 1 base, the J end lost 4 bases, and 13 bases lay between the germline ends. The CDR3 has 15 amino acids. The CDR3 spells CASSLVEGRSYGYTL. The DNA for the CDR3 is TGTGCCAGCAGCTTAGTCGAGGGGCGCAGCTATGGCTACACCCTC.

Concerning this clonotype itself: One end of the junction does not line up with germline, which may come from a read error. The CDR3, as DNA: TGTGCCAGCAGTGGGACAGGGCCCTACGAGCAGTGCTTC. Translating it yields CASSGTGPYEQCF. This chain links TRBV25-1 with TRBJ2-7; TRBD1 matches at 8 bases. The CDR3 consists of 13 residues. Germline CDR1 reads MGHDK; CDR2 reads SYGVNS.

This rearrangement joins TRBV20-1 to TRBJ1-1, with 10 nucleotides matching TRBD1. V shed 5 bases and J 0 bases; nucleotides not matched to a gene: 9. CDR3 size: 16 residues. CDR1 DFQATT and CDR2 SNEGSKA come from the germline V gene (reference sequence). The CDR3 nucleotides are TGCAGTGCTTCCCCCGGGACAGGGGTCATGAACACTGAAGCTTTCTTT. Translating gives CSASPGTGVMNTEAFF.

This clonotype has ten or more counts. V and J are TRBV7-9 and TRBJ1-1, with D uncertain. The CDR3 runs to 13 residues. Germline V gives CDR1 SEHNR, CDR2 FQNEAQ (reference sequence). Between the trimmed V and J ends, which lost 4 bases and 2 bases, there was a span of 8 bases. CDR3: CASSSRRNTEAFF. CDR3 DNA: TGTGCCAGCAGCTCGAGACGTAACACTGAAGCTTTCTTT.

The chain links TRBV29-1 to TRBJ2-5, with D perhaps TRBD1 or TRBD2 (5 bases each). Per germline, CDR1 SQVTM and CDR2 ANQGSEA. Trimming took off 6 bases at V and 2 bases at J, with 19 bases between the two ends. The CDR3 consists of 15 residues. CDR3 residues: CSVATGTSPQETQYF. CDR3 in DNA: TGCAGCGTGGCCACGGGGACCTCCCCACAAGAGACCCAGTACTTC.

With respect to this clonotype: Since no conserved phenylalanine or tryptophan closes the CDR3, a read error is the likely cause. CDR3 nucleotides: TGTGCCAGTAGTGCTCCGGGACAGACGAATGAAAAACTGTTTTTA. Translated: CASSAPGQTNEKLFL. The chain uses TRBV7-9 and TRBJ1-4; TRBD1 agrees at 7 bases. With 9 bases clipped from V and 5 bases from J, the junction kept 12 bases outside the gene matches. This CDR3 is built from 15 residues. Germline lookup yields CDR1 SEHNR and CDR2 FQNEAQ (reference sequence).

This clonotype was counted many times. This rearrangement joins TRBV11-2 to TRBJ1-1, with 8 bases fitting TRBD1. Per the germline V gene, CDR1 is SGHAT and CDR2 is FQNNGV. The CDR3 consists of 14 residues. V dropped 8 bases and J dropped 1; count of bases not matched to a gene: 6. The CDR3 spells CASLLGQGNTEAFF. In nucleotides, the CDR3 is TGTGCCAGCCTCCTAGGACAGGGGAACACTGAAGCTTTCTTT. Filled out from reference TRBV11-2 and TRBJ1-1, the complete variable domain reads EAGVAQSPRYKIIEKRQSVAFWCNPISGHATLYWYQQILGQGPKLLIQFQNNGVVDDSQLPKDRFSAERLKGVDSTLKIQPAKLEDSAVYLCASLLGQGNTEAFFGQGTRLTVV.

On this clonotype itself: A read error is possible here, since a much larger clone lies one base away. In nucleotides, the CDR3 is TGTGCCACCAGGACAGGGGGTCATGGATATAATTCACCCCTCCACTTT. Protein: CATRTGGHGYNSPLHF. The genes are TRBV7-9 and TRBJ1-6, with 10 bases fitting TRBD1. The CDR3 loop spans 16 amino acids. Trimming removed 10 bases from V and 4 bases from J; junction bases left unmatched: 10. Germline loops: CDR1 SEHNR, CDR2 FQNEAQ (reference sequence).

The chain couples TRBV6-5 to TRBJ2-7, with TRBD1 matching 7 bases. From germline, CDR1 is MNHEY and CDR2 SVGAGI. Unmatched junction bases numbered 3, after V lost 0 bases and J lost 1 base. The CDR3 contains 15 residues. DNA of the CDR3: TGTGCCAGCAGTTACTCAGGGGGCCCATCCTACGAGCAGTACTTC. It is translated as CASSYSGGPSYEQYF.

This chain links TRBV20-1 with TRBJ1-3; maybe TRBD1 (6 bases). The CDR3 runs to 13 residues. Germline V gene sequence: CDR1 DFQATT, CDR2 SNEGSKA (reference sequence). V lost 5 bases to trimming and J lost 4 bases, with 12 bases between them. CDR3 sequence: CSAVWTDGNTIYF. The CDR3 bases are TGCAGTGCTGTGTGGACAGACGGAAACACCATATATTTT.

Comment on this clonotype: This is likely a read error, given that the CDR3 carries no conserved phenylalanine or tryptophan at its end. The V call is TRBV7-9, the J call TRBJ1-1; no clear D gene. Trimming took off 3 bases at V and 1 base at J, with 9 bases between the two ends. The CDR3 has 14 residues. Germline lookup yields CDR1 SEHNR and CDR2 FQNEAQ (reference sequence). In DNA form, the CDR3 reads TGTGCCAGCAGCTTGACGGTTCAGAACACTGAAGCTTTCTCT. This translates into CASSLTVQNTEAFS.

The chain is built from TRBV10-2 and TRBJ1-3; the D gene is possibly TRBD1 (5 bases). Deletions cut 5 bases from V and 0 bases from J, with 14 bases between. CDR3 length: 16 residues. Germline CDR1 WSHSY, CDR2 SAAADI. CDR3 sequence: CASSNRDSHSGNTIYF. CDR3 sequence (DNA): TGCGCCAGCAGTAACCGCGACAGTCACTCTGGAAACACCATATATTTT.